Described below is a single T cell receptor (beta chain) sequence and its context. Its specificity is unknown. The data were taken from a study of cytomegalovirus exposure and HLA in healthy donors. The CDR3 runs 17 residues. Germline values: CDR1 SGHDT, CDR2 YYEEEE. The junction had 11 bases not matched to a gene; V was cut back by 0 bases and J by 4 bases. General observations from the study: The classifier was said to identify cytomegalovirus status with high specificity and sensitivity. Altogether, 150 to 200 TCR beta chains were recorded as cytomegalovirus-associated. When a later analysis was performed, an Asian-associated ancestry cluster reportedly had fewer N-insertions than the approximately 600-donor mean.

Primers included in the PCR were 60 Vbeta and 13 Jbeta primers. Using immunoSEQ multiplex PCR, the repertoire was profiled, and TCRdb retains in-frame clones only, with some absent. The sample has 95,000 to 150,000 clones, 72% seen once. The sequence derives from a man aged 30-40 years in good health and CMV-seronegative. The chain has TRBV5-6 and TRBJ2-5; 8 bases are a match to TRBD1. Sequenced material: PBMCs. Here the CDR3 reads CASSLGDRSPFGETQYF. In DNA, the CDR3 is TGTGCCAGCAGCTTGGGGGACAGGTCCCCTTTTGGAGAGACCCAGTACTTC.